This T cell receptor (beta chain) was recovered during a study of cytomegalovirus exposure and HLA in healthy donors. Looking at the study overall: In a previous analysis, 117 million unique TCR beta sequences were found from some 200 million T cells. About 77 million unique TCRs from HLA-typed donors made up an early data release.

Germline CDR1 is SGHRS and CDR2 is YFSETQ. Trimming took 4 bases from V and 5 from J; bases not matched to a gene: 5. CDR3 size: 13 residues. Primers: 60 Vbeta forward and 13 Jbeta reverse. Profiled with immunoSEQ multiplex PCR; TCRdb holds only in-frame clones, not every one. The profile shows about 120,000 clones, roughly 80% of them singletons. The chain carries TRBV5-1 and TRBJ2-5; 7 nucleotides line up with TRBD1. The sequencing input was PBMCs. The receptor was derived from a woman in her 40s in good health and CMV-seropositive. DNA of the CDR3: TGCGCCAGCAGCCCCTACAGGGGTGAGACCCAGTACTTC. It encodes CASSPYRGETQYF.